This T cell receptor (beta chain) comes out of a study of CD8 T cells in ankylosing spondylitis. CDR1 is WNHNN and CDR2 is SYGVQD in the germline V gene (reference sequence). The CDR3 length is 12 residues. Germline trimming cut 11 bases from V and 4 bases from J; bases unmatched to any gene: 3. Details on this clonotype: What it binds is not known.

Study-wide results and caveats: Earlier authors reported some of these motif variants in reactive arthritis synovial fluid and blood. Blood of patients with ankylosing spondylitis appeared to be characterized by a TCR beta motif of eight highly homologous variants. Disease-linked clones had a CD8+ phenotype and relatively low frequency in peripheral blood.

Libraries for TCR beta were made by quantitative 5'-RACE with molecular barcodes. TCRdb processed the 5' RACE reads anew with MiXCR; each CDR3 protein has one entry. The table shows approximately 500,000 distinct CDR3 sequences, with approximately 12% occurring only once. This clonotype was obtained from a male donor with ankylosing spondylitis. This chain joins TRBV10-1 and TRBJ2-5; 11 nucleotides match TRBD2. Sample: blood, either unsorted or a sorted T cell fraction (not recorded which). CDR3 amino acids: CACGTSGETQYF. The CDR3 DNA is TGCGCCTGTGGGACTAGCGGAGAGACCCAGTACTTC.